The 26 T cell receptor beta chains given below trace back to one sample, sequenced in a study of identical twins. In TCRdb, the 5' RACE reads were re-called with MiXCR into one record per CDR3 protein. The table has more than 600,000 distinct CDR3 sequences, roughly 18% seen once. This sample also appeared in a second study, on T cells expressing NK-cell markers.

The specimen was PBMCs. The source of these receptors is a woman aged 18-29 years in good health.

Only a few counts were recorded for this clonotype. The chain recombines TRBV20-1 with TRBJ2-3; the D gene is possibly TRBD1 (6 bases). Trimming took off 0 bases at V and 2 bases at J, with 21 bases between the two ends. Germline lookup yields CDR1 DFQATT and CDR2 SNEGSKA (reference sequence). The CDR3 is 18 residues long. The CDR3 region is CSARDRAERGRITDTQYF. DNA for the CDR3: TGCAGTGCTAGAGATCGAGCTGAGAGGGGGAGAATCACAGATACGCAGTATTTT.

This clonotype was detected ten times or more. The chain carries TRBV7-9 and TRBJ2-7; TRBD1 aligns across 10 bases. The germline CDR1 and CDR2 sequences are SEHNR and FQNEAQ (reference sequence). V gave up 4 bases and J gave up 2 bases; unmatched junction bases: 2. The CDR3 has 14 residues. The CDR3 loop reads CASSSGTGAYEQYF. The CDR3 DNA reads as TGTGCCAGCAGCTCCGGGACAGGGGCCTACGAGCAGTACTTC.

This clonotype was seen a handful of times. The V and J genes are TRBV5-5 and TRBJ2-5; D remains unclear. The ends were cut back, 6 bases at V and 1 base at J, with 13 bases in the middle. The CDR3 extends over 14 amino acids. Germline V gene lookup returns CDR1 SGHKS and CDR2 YYEKEE (reference sequence). The CDR3 region has the DNA TGTGCCAGCACCGCCAGGCATCCCCAAGAGACCCAGTACTTC. This gives the protein CASTARHPQETQYF.

This clonotype was picked up a small number of times. In DNA, the CDR3 is TGCAGCGTCCTTACAGGGCCGGCCTACGAGCAGTACTTC. Its translation: CSVLTGPAYEQYF. The rearrangement links TRBV29-1 to TRBJ2-7; possible D gene TRBD1, 6 bases. Trimming stripped 6 bases from V and 2 bases from J, with 14 bases between. The CDR3 spans 13 residues. In germline, CDR1 is SQVTM, CDR2 ANQGSEA.

This clonotype was counted between two and nine times. The chain is built from TRBV5-5 and TRBJ2-1; a weak D match, TRBD1 (5 bases). The V gene's germline CDR1 is SGHKS and CDR2 YYEKEE (reference sequence). CDR3 length: 15 amino acids. With 2 bases removed from V and 6 bases from J, the gap between germline ends came to 15 bases. The CDR3 DNA sequence: TGTGCCAGCAGCTTTTGGCAGGGCGGCGGCAATGAGCAGTTCTTC. Amino acids: CASSFWQGGGNEQFF. The full variable domain, completed using reference TRBV5-5 and TRBJ2-1, is DAGVTQSPTHLIKTRGQQVTLRCSPISGHKSVSWYQQVLGQGPQFIFQYYEKEERGRGNFPDRFSARQFPNYSSELNVNALLLGDSALYLCASSFWQGGGNEQFFGPGTRLTVL.

There are a few counts of this clonotype. V is TRBV20-1 and J is TRBJ2-1; 7 bases agree with TRBD1. Germline CDR1 and CDR2: DFQATT and SNEGSKA (reference sequence). J lost 8 bases, V lost 7 bases, and 11 bases had no gene match. The CDR3 has 13 residues. CDR3 DNA sequence: TGCAGTGTTGCGCTGACAGGGTGGGATGAGCAGTTCTTC. Translated: CSVALTGWDEQFF.

The genes are TRBV7-2 and TRBJ2-3; D is unresolved. V was clipped by 5 bases and J by 2 bases, with 5 bases between them. The CDR3 extends over 12 amino acids. Germline lookup yields CDR1 SGHTA and CDR2 FQGNSA. The CDR3 DNA reads as TGTGCCAGCAGCCAAATCACAGATACGCAGTATTTT. Residues: CASSQITDTQYF. Full variable domain (rest looked up from reference TRBV7-2 and TRBJ2-3): GAGVSQSPSNKVTEKGKDVELRCDPISGHTALYWYRQSLGQGLEFLIYFQGNSAPDKSGLPSDRFSAERTGGSVSTLTIQRTQQEDSAVYLCASSQITDTQYFGPGTRLTVL.

The chain is built from TRBV11-2 and TRBJ2-2; 8 positions match TRBD2. The trim removed 2 bases at V and 5 bases at J, leaving 7 bases unmatched. The CDR3 runs 16 residues. Germline V CDR1 and CDR2: SGHAT, FQNNGV. In nucleotides, the CDR3 is TGTGCCAGCAGCTTATCTACGGGGGGGCCAACCGGGGAGCTGTTTTTT. Protein product: CASSLSTGGPTGELFF.

This clonotype appeared a few times. The rearrangement links TRBV6-2 or TRBV6-3 to TRBJ1-3; D remains unclear. V was cut by 0 bases and J by 4 bases, with 13 bases left in between. Germline lookup yields CDR1 MNHEY and CDR2 SVGEGT. CDR3 size: 16 residues. In DNA form, the CDR3 reads TGTGCCAGCAGTTACTCGAGACAACTCCGGGGAAACACCATATATTTT. Its translation is CASSYSRQLRGNTIYF.

This clonotype was seen only a few times. The J gene is TRBJ1-6, the V gene TRBV7-9, with 8 bases lining up with TRBD1. CDR3 length equals 15 residues. The J segment lost 5 bases and the V segment lost 6 bases, leaving 6 bases of the junction unmatched. Germline V gives CDR1 SEHNR, CDR2 FQNEAQ (reference sequence). This CDR3 reads CASRRTGRNNSPLHF. The CDR3 DNA reads TGTGCCAGCAGAAGGACAGGGCGAAATAATTCACCCCTCCACTTT.

This chain joins TRBV20-1 and TRBJ2-7, with D hard to call. Per germline, CDR1 DFQATT and CDR2 SNEGSKA (reference sequence). The CDR3 extends over 13 amino acids. V lost 0 bases and J 1 base, leaving 7 bases between the germline ends. CDR3 region: CSARDRVSYEQYF. Written as DNA, the CDR3 is TGCAGTGCTAGAGATAGGGTTTCCTACGAGCAGTACTTC.

In its sample, this clonotype was seen once. The chain couples TRBV12-3 or TRBV12-4 to TRBJ2-7; TRBD2 matches at 7 bases. The CDR3 totals 14 residues. The ends lost 3 bases at V and 5 bases at J; junction bases unmatched: 7. For the CDR3, the DNA is TGTGCCAGCAGTTTGGGGGGGAAAGGGGACGAGCAGTACTTC. Amino acid sequence: CASSLGGKGDEQYF.

There are many counts of this clonotype. V is TRBV12-3 or TRBV12-4 and J is TRBJ2-3; 7 nucleotides align to TRBD1. V shed 2 bases and J 3 bases; nucleotides not matched to a gene: 5. There are 15 residues in the CDR3. Written as DNA, the CDR3 is TGTGCCAGCAGTTTAAGGCAGGGGGTGACAGATACGCAGTATTTT. Protein sequence: CASSLRQGVTDTQYF.

This clonotype showed up many times. The rearrangement joins TRBV6-1 to TRBJ2-3; D is possibly TRBD2 (7 bases). This CDR3 spans 16 amino acids. Germline assignment: CDR1 MNHNS and CDR2 SASEGT. Deletions cut 6 bases from V and 1 base from J, with 17 bases between. This CDR3 is CASSPRGAYGTDTQYF. DNA for the CDR3: TGTGCCAGCAGCCCCCGGGGGGCTTATGGCACAGATACGCAGTATTTT.

This chain uses TRBV24-1 with TRBJ2-1; D remains ambiguous. V was trimmed by 6 bases and J by 6 bases, leaving 5 bases between them. This CDR3 comprises 11 residues. Germline V gene data show CDR1 as KGHDR and CDR2 as SFDVKD. The CDR3 sequence: CATSWGNEQFF. The CDR3 coding sequence is TGTGCCACCAGTTGGGGCAATGAGCAGTTCTTC.

V and J are TRBV6-5 and TRBJ1-1; D not certain. The CDR3 totals 12 residues. Trimming took off 2 bases at V and 8 bases at J, with 9 bases between the two ends. Germline CDR1 reads MNHEY; CDR2 reads SVGAGI. The CDR3: CASSYLFGEAFF. CDR3 sequence (DNA): TGTGCCAGCAGTTACCTATTCGGAGAAGCTTTCTTT.

V and J are TRBV5-7 and TRBJ2-5; 7 bases agree with TRBD1. TRBV5-7 is an open reading frame, and its role is uncertain. V shed 2 bases and J 0 bases; nucleotides not matched to a gene: 4. This CDR3 has 15 residues. CDR3 in DNA: TGTGCCAGCAGCTTACCAGGACAGGACCAAGAGACCCAGTACTTC. This encodes CASSLPGQDQETQYF.

This chain joins TRBV30 and TRBJ1-2, with 7 bases aligning to TRBD1. There are 13 residues in the CDR3. V lost 4 bases and J lost 4; bases outside the gene matches: 6. Per the germline V gene, CDR1 is GTSNPN and CDR2 is SVGIG (reference sequence). The CDR3 sequence is CAWKIWDSYGYTF. The DNA of the CDR3 is TGTGCCTGGAAGATTTGGGACAGCTATGGCTACACCTTC.

Only a few counts were recorded for this clonotype. This chain connects TRBV11-3 to TRBJ2-2; possible D gene TRBD2, 7 bases. Germline V gene data show CDR1 as SGHNT and CDR2 as YENEEA. This CDR3 is 16 amino acids long. V lost 5 bases, J lost 1 base, and 14 bases lay in between. CDR3 DNA: TGTGCCAGCAGCCCATGGGGGGGCCAGAACACCGGGGAGCTGTTTTTT. It yields the protein CASSPWGGQNTGELFF. The full variable domain, its missing parts supplied by reference TRBV11-3 and TRBJ2-2, is EAGVVQSPRYKIIEKKQPVAFWCNPISGHNTLYWYLQNLGQGPELLIRYENEEAVDDSQLPKDRFSAERLKGVDSTLKIQPAELGDSAVYLCASSPWGGQNTGELFFGEGSRLTVL.

The chain has TRBV20-1 and TRBJ2-1; 9 bases fit TRBD1. The CDR3 runs 14 residues. Trimming cost V 4 bases and J 7 bases; bases outside gene matches: 8. The germline V gene has CDR1 DFQATT and CDR2 SNEGSKA (reference sequence). DNA for the CDR3: TGCAGTGCTAAATACGGGACAGGGAGAAATGAGCAGTTCTTC. The encoded protein is CSAKYGTGRNEQFF.

The gene calls are TRBV20-1 and TRBJ2-1; 15 bases line up with TRBD2. The CDR3 runs to 13 residues. In germline, CDR1 is DFQATT, CDR2 SNEGSKA (reference sequence). CDR3 sequence reads: CRAGTSGRNEQFF. CDR3 coding DNA: TGCAGAGCTGGGACTAGCGGGAGGAATGAGCAGTTCTTC.

V gene TRBV20-1 combines with J gene TRBJ2-7; tentative D call: TRBD1 (9 bases). The germline V gene encodes CDR1 DFQATT and CDR2 SNEGSKA (reference sequence). V was clipped by 5 bases and J by 4 bases, with 21 bases between them. The CDR3 length is 15 residues. The DNA for the CDR3 is TGCAGTGCTTCCCCAGCGGGGGACAGGGAGTACGAGCAGTACTTC. Its translation is CSASPAGDREYEQYF.

This clonotype has more than one count but fewer than ten. This sequence joins TRBV12-3 or TRBV12-4 and TRBJ2-2; 11 positions match TRBD2. Germline trimming cut 8 bases from V and 5 bases from J; bases unmatched to any gene: 16. This CDR3 region has 18 residues. CDR3 in amino acids: CASDSPGTSGQKTGELFF. In DNA form, the CDR3 reads TGTGCCAGCGACTCCCCCGGGACTAGCGGACAAAAAACCGGGGAGCTGTTTTTT.

The chain combines TRBV29-1 with TRBJ2-7; D remains unclear. V lost 6 bases and J 7 bases, leaving 13 bases between the germline ends. Germline CDR1 reads SQVTM; CDR2 reads ANQGSEA. The CDR3 is made up of 11 amino acids. The CDR3 nucleotides are TGCAGCGTGGGTCACGCTTTGGAGCAGTACTTC. The encoded protein is CSVGHALEQYF.

The chain uses TRBV20-1 and TRBJ2-5; D might be TRBD2 (5 bases). The CDR3 has 13 amino acids. Germline loops: CDR1 DFQATT, CDR2 SNEGSKA (reference sequence). With 3 bases removed from V and 7 bases from J, the gap between germline ends came to 15 bases. The CDR3 spells CSARDSSTGTQYF. CDR3 coding DNA: TGCAGTGCTAGGGACTCGAGTACCGGGACCCAGTACTTC.

This clonotype showed up just a few times. The chain couples TRBV4-3 to TRBJ2-3; no clear D. V dropped 3 bases and J dropped 0 bases, with 19 bases sitting between them. CDR3 length: 18 residues. Germline V CDR1 and CDR2: LGHNA, YSLEER. CDR3 sequence: CASSQPRPIAVSTDTQYF. The DNA of the CDR3 is TGCGCCAGCAGCCAGCCCAGGCCAATAGCCGTAAGCACAGATACGCAGTATTTT.